This T cell receptor beta chain was obtained from a study of T cell repertoires in cytomegalovirus infection. At the level of the study: Shared public TCR beta signatures pointed to both CMV infection and a matching HLA type. Whole-study findings and limits: Summed frequency of public TCR beta families distinguished CMV carriers with the relevant HLA. CMV-specific TCR beta clonotypes restricted by HLA-C were the ones dominating the ex vivo response.

This clonotype was seen many times. The antigen remains undetermined. One entry per CDR3 protein, called by TCRdb with MiXCR from the reads. This table has 150,000 to 200,000 distinct CDR3 sequences, approximately 15% appearing once. Germline V gene sequence: CDR1 SEHNR, CDR2 FQNEAQ (reference sequence). The CDR3 extends over 11 amino acids. Trimming pared 6 bases from V and 6 bases from J, leaving 9 bases between. V gene TRBV7-9 combines with J gene TRBJ2-7; D is uncertain. The material sequenced was PBMCs. The sequence came from a human donor in good health (CMV status not recorded). Some clones in this sample may be carry-over from other donors' samples. CDR3 residues: CASRSGSEQYF. The CDR3 DNA is TGTGCCAGCAGGTCGGGTAGCGAGCAGTACTTC.